A single sample gave rise to the 20 T cell receptor beta chains below, sequenced in a study of post-analysis software for immune sequencing data. TCR beta libraries were prepared from cDNA with unique molecular identifiers. TCRdb used MiXCR to reprocess the PCR reads, holding one entry per CDR3 protein. The sample has roughly 870,000 distinct CDR3 sequences; about 53% are singletons. Their target antigens are unknown. Overall study results and limits: TRBV segments more frequent in patients than in controls numbered several and included TRBV5-6, TRBV5-1 and TRBV20-1.

Sequencing used blood. The receptor set was obtained from a girl between 10 and 17 years old with multiple sclerosis.

V is TRBV4-1 and J is TRBJ2-1, with 9 bases that match TRBD2. The J call could be wrong; TRBJ2-7 is a better fit for the DNA end. Germline CDR1 MGHRA, CDR2 YSYEKL. This CDR3 contains 16 residues. This chain's CDR3 is CASSQDMASGVNEQYF. CDR3 nucleotide sequence: TGCGCCAGCAGCCAAGATATGGCTAGCGGGGTCAATGAGCAGTACTTC.

V usage is TRBV20-1 and J usage is TRBJ2-3; possibly TRBD2 for D (5 bases). The CDR3 spans 11 residues. Germline-derived CDR1 and CDR2 are DFQATT and SNEGSKA (reference sequence). The DNA of the CDR3 is TGCTGTAGCGTTTCGGGGGATACGCAGTATTTT. It specifies CCSVSGDTQYF.

The rearrangement joins TRBV3-1 to TRBJ2-3, with 9 nucleotides matching TRBD2. This CDR3 comprises 18 residues. CDR1 and CDR2 (germline): LGHDT, YNNKEL (reference sequence). With 3 bases clipped from V and 4 bases from J, the junction kept 14 bases outside the gene matches. CDR3 amino acids: CASSQTNRPGGRADTQYF. The CDR3, as DNA: TGTGCCAGCAGCCAGACAAACAGGCCGGGCGGGAGGGCAGATACGCAGTATTTT.

About this clonotype: This may arise from a read error, as a much more abundant clone is one base away. The rearrangement links TRBV29-1 to TRBJ1-1; the match to TRBD1 covers 8 bases. This CDR3 spans 13 amino acids. CDR1 is SQVTM and CDR2 is ANQGSEA in the germline V gene. After removal of 0 bases from V and 3 bases from J, the junction contained 0 bases not matched to a gene. Written as DNA, the CDR3 is TGCAGCGTTGAAGAGGACAGGGACACTGAAGCTTTCTTT. Translated, it gives CSVEEDRDTEAFF.

V is TRBV6-6 and J is TRBJ1-2, with D uncertain. Germline CDR1 MNHNY, CDR2 SVGAGI (reference sequence). The CDR3 is 12 amino acids. V was trimmed by 6 bases and J by 7 bases, leaving 12 bases between them. CDR3 in DNA: TGTGCCAGCAGCCCTCTGCGTTCTGGCTACACCTTC. The encoded protein is CASSPLRSGYTF.

The chain couples TRBV6-5 to TRBJ2-7, with D hard to call. The assigned J gene may be wrong: the sequence end matches TRBJ2-5 better. CDR1 is MNHEY, CDR2 SVGAGI, per germline. There are 14 residues in the CDR3. The CDR3, as DNA: TGTGCCAGCAGTGACGGGCAACTACGGGAGACCCAGTACTTC. Encoded protein: CASSDGQLRETQYF.

The V and J genes are TRBV24-1 and TRBJ1-2, with D possibly TRBD1 on 5 matching bases. Germline V gives CDR1 KGHDR, CDR2 SFDVKD. This CDR3 is 12 amino acids long. Deletions cut 7 bases from V and 4 bases from J, with 9 bases between. CDR3 sequence (DNA): TGTGCCACCAGCGCCCAGGGCTATGGCTACACCTTC. It translates to CATSAQGYGYTF.

The gene calls are TRBV15 and TRBJ2-4; D ambiguous. The CDR3 runs 18 residues. CDR1 is LNHNV and CDR2 is YYDKDF in the germline V gene (reference sequence). Trimming shortened V by 0 bases and J by 1 base, and 16 bases separated the two germline ends. As DNA, the CDR3 is TGTGCCACCAGCAGAGAAGTACCGGCCGACCTGGCCAAAAACATTCAGTACTTC. It is translated as CATSREVPADLAKNIQYF.

The gene calls are TRBV12-3 or TRBV12-4 and TRBJ1-4, with 7 bases identical to TRBD1. This CDR3 has 18 amino acids. The trim removed 6 bases at V and 8 bases at J, leaving 21 bases unmatched. The CDR3 bases are TGTGCCAGCAGGACCTACGAGGGGGCTGCCCTGACAAAGGAAAAACTGTTTTTT. This codes for CASRTYEGAALTKEKLFF.

This clonotype was picked up a small number of times. A much larger clone sits a single nucleotide away, making a read error possible. The chain has TRBV7-2 and TRBJ2-5, with D possibly TRBD1 on 6 matching bases. CDR1 is SGHTA, CDR2 FQGNSA, per germline. The CDR3 runs 16 residues. In DNA form, the CDR3 reads TGTGCCAGCAGCTTAGAAGGGGGAAGGTACCAAGAGCCCCAGTACTTC. Encoded protein: CASSLEGGRYQEPQYF.

The chain couples TRBV15 to TRBJ2-7, with 11 positions matching TRBD1. This CDR3 has 16 residues. Germline V gene lookup returns CDR1 LNHNV and CDR2 YYDKDF (reference sequence). The V gene end was trimmed by 0 bases and the J gene end by 6 bases; junction bases not matched to a gene: 7. CDR3 amino acids: CATSREHAGTGGEQYF. The CDR3 coding sequence is TGTGCCACCAGCAGAGAACACGCCGGGACAGGGGGCGAGCAGTACTTC.

This chain connects TRBV6-1 to TRBJ2-7; D is perhaps TRBD2 (5 bases). From germline, CDR1 is MNHNS and CDR2 SASEGT. The ends were cut back, 10 bases at V and 7 bases at J, with 23 bases in the middle. The CDR3 has 14 residues. CDR3 residues: CATPGVGIYNEQYF. As DNA, the CDR3 is TGTGCCACCCCTGGGGTCGGGATTTACAATGAGCAGTACTTC.

This clonotype was seen once. The V call is TRBV6-6, the J call TRBJ1-5, with TRBD1 matching over 9 bases. The germline V gene encodes CDR1 MNHNY and CDR2 SVGAGI (reference sequence). Trimming took 5 bases from V and 5 from J; bases not matched to a gene: 4. The CDR3 totals 14 residues. The CDR3 reads CASSGQGRDQPQHF. CDR3 in DNA: TGTGCCAGCAGTGGACAGGGGCGAGATCAGCCCCAGCATTTT.

This clonotype has just a few counts. V usage is TRBV5-6 and J usage is TRBJ1-2; D unresolved. Per germline, CDR1 SGHDT and CDR2 YYEEEE. The CDR3 length is 16 residues. V was shortened by 0 bases and J by 0 bases, with 12 bases between the two germline ends. The CDR3 nucleotides read TGTGCCAGCAGCTTGGAGGGAGACGGACCTAACTATGGCTACACCTTC. Translated: CASSLEGDGPNYGYTF.

The chain links TRBV29-1 to TRBJ2-1; 9 bases align to TRBD2. Germline CDR1 SQVTM, CDR2 ANQGSEA. V shed 1 base and J 4 bases; nucleotides not matched to a gene: 11. CDR3 length equals 17 residues. CDR3 nucleotides: TGCAGCGTTGAAGCGGGGCCAGCGGGGGGACCTTACAATGAGCAGTTCTTC. This codes for CSVEAGPAGGPYNEQFF.

The gene calls are TRBV5-1 and TRBJ2-1; the match to TRBD1 covers 11 bases. Trimming cost V 4 bases and J 5 bases; bases outside gene matches: 5. This CDR3 has 15 residues. Germline CDR1 SGHRS, CDR2 YFSETQ. The CDR3 DNA reads TGCGCCAGCAGCAGGACAGGGGGCACAGACAATGAGCAGTTCTTC. Translation gives CASSRTGGTDNEQFF. Full variable domain (remainder filled in from reference TRBV5-1 and TRBJ2-1): KAGVTQTPRYLIKTRGQQVTLSCSPISGHRSVSWYQQTPGQGLQFLFEYFSETQRNKGNFPGRFSGRQFSNSRSEMNVSTLELGDSALYLCASSRTGGTDNEQFFGPGTRLTVL.

J is TRBJ2-7 and V is TRBV4-1; 16 bases are a match to TRBD2. This CDR3 has 20 amino acids. The germline gives CDR1 MGHRA, CDR2 YSYEKL. Trimming at V came to 0 bases and at J to 0 bases, leaving 8 bases not matched to a gene. The CDR3 bases are TGCGCCAGCAGCCAAGATCGGGGGACTAGCGGGAGGGTTGCCTCCTACGAGCAGTACTTC. Amino acids: CASSQDRGTSGRVASYEQYF.

This chain uses TRBV2 with TRBJ1-2; possible D gene TRBD1, 5 bases. V shed 0 bases and J shed 10 bases, with 18 bases lying between them. The germline gives CDR1 SNHLY, CDR2 FYNNEI. The CDR3 is made up of 15 amino acids. CDR3 in amino acids: CASSEAGGPQGAYTF. CDR3 nucleotides: TGTGCCAGCAGTGAAGCCGGCGGGCCCCAGGGTGCCTACACCTTC.

The chain combines TRBV5-1 with TRBJ2-7; D is possibly TRBD2 (6 bases). Trimming removed 4 bases from V and 3 bases from J, with 20 bases in between. CDR3 length equals 16 residues. Germline lookup yields CDR1 SGHRS and CDR2 YFSETQ. The DNA of the CDR3 is TGCGCCAGCAGCAAGTTCGGGACTTCGGGGAACTACGAGCAGTACTTC. Amino acid sequence: CASSKFGTSGNYEQYF.

The V gene is TRBV15, the J gene TRBJ2-7, with D possibly matching TRBD2 (5 bases). CDR3 length: 15 amino acids. Per the germline V gene, CDR1 is LNHNV and CDR2 is YYDKDF (reference sequence). Trimming took off 1 base at V and 1 base at J, with 11 bases between the two ends. The CDR3 is CATSRGGLVSYEQYF. In DNA form, the CDR3 reads TGTGCCACCAGCAGAGGAGGGTTAGTATCCTACGAGCAGTACTTC.